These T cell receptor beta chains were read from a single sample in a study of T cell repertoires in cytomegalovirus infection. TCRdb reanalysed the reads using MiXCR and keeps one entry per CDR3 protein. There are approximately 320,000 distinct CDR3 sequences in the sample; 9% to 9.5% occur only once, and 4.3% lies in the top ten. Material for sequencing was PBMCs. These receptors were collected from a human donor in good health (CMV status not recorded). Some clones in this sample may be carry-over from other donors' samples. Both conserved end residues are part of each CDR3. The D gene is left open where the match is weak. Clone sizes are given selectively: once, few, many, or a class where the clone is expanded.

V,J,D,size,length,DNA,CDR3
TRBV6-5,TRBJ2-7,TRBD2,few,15,TGTGCCAGCAGTTACGGCGGGGGGGGGACCTACGAGCAGTACTTC,CASSYGGGGTYEQYF
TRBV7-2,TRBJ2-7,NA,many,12,TGTGCCAGCAGTCCGAGTTTTTACGAGCAGTACTTC,CASSPSFYEQYF
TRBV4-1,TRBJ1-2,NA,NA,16,TGCGCCAGCAGCCGCCCATCGGACAGCTCCAACTATGGCTACACCTTC,CASSRPSDSSNYGYTF
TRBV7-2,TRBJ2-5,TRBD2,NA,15,TGTGCCAGCACCAGACTAGCGGGAGGTTCTGAGACCCAGTACTTC,CASTRLAGGSETQYF
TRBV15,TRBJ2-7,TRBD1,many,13,TGTGCCACCAGCAGCCGGGACAGCTACGAGCAGTACTTC,CATSSRDSYEQYF
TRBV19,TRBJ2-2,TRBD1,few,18,TGTGCCAGTAGTATAAGAAAGGGGACAGGGATGAAGATCGGGGAGCTGTTTTTT,CASSIRKGTGMKIGELFF
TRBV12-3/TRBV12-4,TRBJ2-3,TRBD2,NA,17,TGTGCCAGCAGTTTATACAGTCTAGCGGGATCCACAGATACGCAGTATTTT,CASSLYSLAGSTDTQYF
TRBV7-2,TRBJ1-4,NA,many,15,TGTGCCAGCAGCTTAGGAGCAGCAGGGGAAGAAAAACTGTTTTTT,CASSLGAAGEEKLFF
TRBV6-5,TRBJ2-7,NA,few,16,TGTGCCAGCAGCCGACCAGGGATAGGGGTAGCCTACGAGCAGTACTTC,CASSRPGIGVAYEQYF
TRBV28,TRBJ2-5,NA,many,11,TGTGCCAGCAGTTTCTCGGGAATCCAGTACTTC,CASSFSGIQYF
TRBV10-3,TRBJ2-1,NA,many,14,TGTGCCATCAGTGAGTCGACTCGGGCTACTGAGCAGTTCTTC,CAISESTRATEQFF
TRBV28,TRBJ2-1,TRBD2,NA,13,TGTGCCAGCCGGCTAGCGGTCTACAATGAGCAGTTCTTC,CASRLAVYNEQFF
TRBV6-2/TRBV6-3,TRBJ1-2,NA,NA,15,TGTGCCAGCAGTTCCTCGCGGCTGCGGTATGGTGGCTACACCTTC,CASSSSRLRYGGYTF
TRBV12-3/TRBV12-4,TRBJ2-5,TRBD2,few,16,TGTGCCAGCAGTCCGACTAGCGGGGCCTTAAGGGAGACCCAGTACTTC,CASSPTSGALRETQYF
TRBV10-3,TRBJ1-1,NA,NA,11,TGTGCCATTGGTGAAGTCACTGAAGCTTTCTTT,CAIGEVTEAFF
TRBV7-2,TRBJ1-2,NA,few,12,TGTGCCAGCAGCAAGACAGGCTATGGCTACACCTTC,CASSKTGYGYTF
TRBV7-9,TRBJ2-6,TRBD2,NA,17,TGTGCCAGCAGCTTGGTAGCGGGGGGGCTTGGGGCCAACGTCCTGACTTTC,CASSLVAGGLGANVLTF
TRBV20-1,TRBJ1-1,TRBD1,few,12,TGCAGTGCAGGGACAGCGAACACTGAAGCTTTCTTT,CSAGTANTEAFF
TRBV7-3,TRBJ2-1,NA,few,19,TGTGCCAGCAGCTTAACGACAAGGGGGTCGTCACCCACTCTCAATGAGCAGTTCTTC,CASSLTTRGSSPTLNEQFF
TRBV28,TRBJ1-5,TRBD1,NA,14,TGTGCCAGCAGGAGGGGACAGTTCAATCAGCCCCAGCATTTT,CASRRGQFNQPQHF
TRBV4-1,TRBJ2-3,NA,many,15,TGCGCCAGCAGCCACTCCCAATCCGGCACAGATACGCAGTATTTT,CASSHSQSGTDTQYF
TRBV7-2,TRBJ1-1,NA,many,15,TGTGCCAGCAGCCCGGGGGGGACACGGAGTACTGAAGCTTTCTTT,CASSPGGTRSTEAFF
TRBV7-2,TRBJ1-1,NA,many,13,TGTGCCAGCAGCTCGTACAGGGACACTGAAGCTTTCTTT,CASSSYRDTEAFF
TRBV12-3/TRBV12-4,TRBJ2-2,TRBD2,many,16,TGTGCCAGCAGCGCCCCGCGGGGGGGGAACACCGGGGAGCTGTTTTTT,CASSAPRGGNTGELFF
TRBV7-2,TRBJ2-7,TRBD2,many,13,TGTGCCAGCAGCTCCAAGCGGGAGCGCGAGCAGTACTTC,CASSSKREREQYF
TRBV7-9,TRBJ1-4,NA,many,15,TGTGCCAGCAGCACATCAACGGAGGTGCCTGGGGGACTGTTTTTT,CASSTSTEVPGGLFF